A selection of T cell receptor beta chains follows, all from one sample in a study of post-analysis software for immune sequencing data. TCRdb used MiXCR to reprocess the PCR reads, holding one entry per CDR3 protein. The sample consists of 740,000 or so distinct CDR3 sequences, approximately 50% of them appearing once. The material sequenced was blood. The receptors shown here come from a girl between 5 and 17 years old with multiple sclerosis. The CDR3 runs from the conserved cysteine through the conserved F or W. D genes are given only for firm matches. The listing skips clone size in some rows; elsewhere it reads once, few, many or a size class.

clone_size,v_call,d_call,j_call,cdr3_nt,cdr3_aa
NA,TRBV9,NA,TRBJ2-3,TGTGCCAGTGGCGGTGGACGGCACACAGATACGCAGTATTTT,CASGGGRHTDTQYF
few,TRBV4-2,NA,TRBJ1-2,TGTGCCAGCAGCCGTGACGACAGTTCCTATGGCTACACCTTC,CASSRDDSSYGYTF
NA,TRBV20-1,TRBD1,TRBJ2-3,TGCAGTGCTTCCGACAGGGGTGACGGCACAGATACGCAGTATTTT,CSASDRGDGTDTQYF
NA,TRBV5-1,NA,TRBJ2-7,TGCGCCAGCAGCTTATTGACAGGCCCGAACTACGAGCAGTACTTC,CASSLLTGPNYEQYF
NA,TRBV28,TRBD1,TRBJ1-5,TGTGCCAGCAGTCCCCAGGGGGCCCATAGCAATCAGCCCCAGCATTTT,CASSPQGAHSNQPQHF
few,TRBV29-1,NA,TRBJ2-3,TGCAGCGTTGCGGAGTCTAGCACAGATACGCAGTATTTT,CSVAESSTDTQYF
NA,TRBV7-6,TRBD2,TRBJ2-7,TGTGCCAGCAGCTCCCAAGCGGGAAGCTCCTACGAGCAGTACTTC,CASSSQAGSSYEQYF
NA,TRBV5-1,TRBD1,TRBJ2-7,TGCGCCACCAAGCAACAGGGGAACTCCTACGAGCAGTACTTC,CATKQQGNSYEQYF
NA,TRBV5-1,NA,TRBJ2-3,TGCGCCAGCAGCTTTAAACAGGGCGGAGATACGCAGTATTTT,CASSFKQGGDTQYF
once,TRBV13,NA,TRBJ2-6,TGTGCCAGCAGCTTTTCGGAGGGGTCTGGGGCCAACGTCCGGACTTTC,CASSFSEGSGANVRTF
NA,TRBV15,TRBD2,TRBJ2-5,TGTGCCACCAGCAGAGAAGCTAGCGGGGGAGGAGAGACCCAGTACTTC,CATSREASGGGETQYF
few,TRBV20-1,TRBD2,TRBJ2-7,TGCAGTGCTAGTCTCACTAGCGGGAGCTACGAGCAGTACTTC,CSASLTSGSYEQYF
NA,TRBV5-5,NA,TRBJ1-5,TGTGCCAGCAGCTTGTTTTCGGCCTACTGGAGCAATCAGCCCCAGCATTTT,CASSLFSAYWSNQPQHF
few,TRBV9,NA,TRBJ2-3,TGTGCCAGCAGCGTAGCTGCATTATTCGGCACAGATACGCAGTATTTT,CASSVAALFGTDTQYF
NA,TRBV6-5,TRBD1,TRBJ1-5,TGTGCCAGCAGCACGGGACAGGGGCTAAATCAGCCCCAGCATTTT,CASSTGQGLNQPQHF
NA,TRBV6-1,TRBD1,TRBJ2-1,TGTGCCAGCAGTGGCAGGGGGCAGGGTGAGCAGTTCTTC,CASSGRGQGEQFF
NA,TRBV20-1,TRBD2,TRBJ2-1,TGCAGTGCCGAAAGGTTTGGCGGGGGAACCTACAATGAGCAGTTCTTC,CSAERFGGGTYNEQFF
NA,TRBV19,TRBD2,TRBJ2-3,TGTGCCAGTAGGGGATTGGGACTAGCGGTTAACACAGATACGCAGTATTTT,CASRGLGLAVNTDTQYF
NA,TRBV29-1,NA,TRBJ1-2,TGCAGCGTGGAAAGGGAGGGAGCCTATGGCTACACCTTC,CSVEREGAYGYTF
NA,TRBV12-3/TRBV12-4,TRBD1,TRBJ2-2,TGTGCCAGCAGTGTCGGCGACAGGGGGCTATTCTCCGGGGAGCTGTTTTTT,CASSVGDRGLFSGELFF
NA,TRBV12-3/TRBV12-4,TRBD1,TRBJ2-1,TGTGCCAGCCGCGGGTTGGGACAGGGGAGGGATGAGCAGTTCTTC,CASRGLGQGRDEQFF
NA,TRBV12-3/TRBV12-4,NA,TRBJ1-2,TGTGCCAGCAGTTTAGGCCCCGGGTACGGCTACACCTTC,CASSLGPGYGYTF
NA,TRBV2,NA,TRBJ1-2,TGTGCCAGCAGTGAAGGGGAGGGAGGCTCCACGACCACAAACTATGGCTACACCTTC,CASSEGEGGSTTTNYGYTF
NA,TRBV7-2,NA,TRBJ2-1,TGTGCCAGCAGCCGGCGTGGCGTCGGGAGCTCCTACAATGAGCAGTTCTTC,CASSRRGVGSSYNEQFF
NA,TRBV13,TRBD1,TRBJ2-3,TGTGCCAGCAGCGGGACAGGGCTCCCCGCAGATACGCAGTATTTT,CASSGTGLPADTQYF
NA,TRBV20-1,NA,TRBJ1-2,TGCAGTGCTAGACGACCAGAAGAAGGCTATGGCTACACCTTC,CSARRPEEGYGYTF
NA,TRBV20-1,NA,TRBJ1-5,TGCAGTGCCGGGGGGCAGGGAGAGGTTCAGCCCCAGCATTTT,CSAGGQGEVQPQHF
NA,TRBV15,TRBD1,TRBJ1-2,TGTGCCACCAGCAGTGCCCCGGGACAGAGCTATGGCTACACCTTC,CATSSAPGQSYGYTF
NA,TRBV7-6,TRBD1,TRBJ2-6,TGTGCCAGCAGCTCGGACAGGAACTCTGGGGCCAACGTCCTGACTTTC,CASSSDRNSGANVLTF
few,TRBV29-1,NA,TRBJ1-2,TGCAGCGTCCGGACGGGCCCCTATGGCTACACCTTC,CSVRTGPYGYTF
few,TRBV9,NA,TRBJ2-1,TGTGCCAGCAGCGTAGATGGCAGAAGCTCCTACAATGAGCAGTTCTTC,CASSVDGRSSYNEQFF
NA,TRBV20-1,TRBD2,TRBJ2-3,TGCAGTGCCTCGGTTAGCGGGGGACCAAATACGCAGTATTTT,CSASVSGGPNTQYF
NA,TRBV7-3,NA,TRBJ2-1,TGTGCCAGCAGCTTAAGCCACCGGGGACTCCCATACAATGAGCAGTTCTTC,CASSLSHRGLPYNEQFF
NA,TRBV29-1,NA,TRBJ2-1,TGCAGCGTTGAAAATTGGTGGGTAAGGTCCCTAAACAACAATGAGCAGTTCTTC,CSVENWWVRSLNNNEQFF
NA,TRBV20-1,NA,TRBJ2-1,TGCAGTGCTAATCCCGGGGGTGGATCCTACAATGAGCAGTTCTTC,CSANPGGGSYNEQFF
NA,TRBV2,NA,TRBJ2-3,TGTGCCAGCAGGGGGCGATTAATCACAGATACGCAGTATTTT,CASRGRLITDTQYF
NA,TRBV12-3/TRBV12-4,TRBD1,TRBJ2-1,TGTGCCAGCAGCTACAATGTCCGTGAGACAGGGTTTGAGCAGTTCTTC,CASSYNVRETGFEQFF
NA,TRBV5-1,TRBD1,TRBJ2-5,TGCGCCAGCAGCTTGGTGGGACAGGGGGAAGAGACCCAGTACTTC,CASSLVGQGEETQYF
few,TRBV6-1,NA,TRBJ1-2,TGTGCCAGCAGTGGGACAGTGTCTGATGGCTACACCTTC,CASSGTVSDGYTF
NA,TRBV11-2,TRBD1,TRBJ2-2,TGTGCCAGCAGCCCCGTGGACAGGGGGACCGGGGAGCTGTTTTTT,CASSPVDRGTGELFF
NA,TRBV15,NA,TRBJ2-1,TGTGCCACCAGCAGAGCCCCCGACGGCTCCTACAATGAGCAGTTCTTC,CATSRAPDGSYNEQFF
NA,TRBV10-3,NA,TRBJ2-7,TGTGCCATCAGTGGGGCTGGGAGACTTGACTACGAGCAGTACTTC,CAISGAGRLDYEQYF
NA,TRBV15,TRBD2,TRBJ2-3,TGTGCCACCAGCAGAGCGGGACTAGCGGGGATAGCTCAAAGCACAGATACGCAGTATTTT,CATSRAGLAGIAQSTDTQYF
NA,TRBV7-2,NA,TRBJ1-2,TGTGCCAGCAGCAGGTCCCTTCGGGATTCCACATACTATGGCTACACCTTC,CASSRSLRDSTYYGYTF
NA,TRBV5-6,NA,TRBJ2-7,TGTGCCAGCAGCTTGGAGTTAGCCGACGAGCAGTACTTC,CASSLELADEQYF
few,TRBV27,TRBD1,TRBJ1-2,TGTGCCAGCAGTTTACGGACAGGGGTTGGCTACACCTTC,CASSLRTGVGYTF
few,TRBV20-1,NA,TRBJ2-5,TGCAGTGCTAGTAGGCAGGGGATTTTGGTAGAGACCCAGTACTTC,CSASRQGILVETQYF
NA,TRBV12-3/TRBV12-4,NA,TRBJ2-7,TGTGCCAGCAGGGGGACTCCCATTTACGAGCAGTACTTC,CASRGTPIYEQYF
few,TRBV14,NA,TRBJ2-7,TGTGCCAGCAGACAATCGTCCGACTACGAGCAGTACTTC,CASRQSSDYEQYF
NA,TRBV15,NA,TRBJ1-6,TGTGCCACCAGCAGAGATCTGAGATCACCCCTCCACTTT,CATSRDLRSPLHF
NA,TRBV5-1,NA,TRBJ2-1,TGCGCCAGCAGCTTGTCAGGTCCCGCCTACAATGAGCAGTTCTTC,CASSLSGPAYNEQFF